This T cell receptor (beta chain) was recovered during a study of blood T cell repertoires in COVID-19. At the level of the study: The United States, Italy and Spain supplied acute and convalescent COVID-19 samples. T cells, B-cell-depleted T cells, or PBMCs supplied cDNA or gDNA.

CDR3 length: 13 amino acids. V gave up 6 bases and J gave up 3 bases, with 11 bases separating them. Germline loops: CDR1 MNHEY, CDR2 SVGEGT. In the original processing: Counts of nucleated cells, estimated from reference gene primer amplification, were obtained. The data were produced by immunoSEQ multiplex PCR, yet TCRdb's version contains in-frame clones alone and is incomplete. Clone size and the V and J calls come from that table; the DNA yielded D and trimming. The sample lists some 90,000 clones, around 88% occurring once. This chain connects TRBV6-2 or TRBV6-3 to TRBJ1-1; D might be TRBD1 (6 bases). The sequencing input was peripheral blood. The sequence was collected from a human donor in a cohort sampled during active COVID-19. Here the CDR3 reads CASSRTAYTEAFF. DNA for the CDR3: TGTGCCAGCAGCAGGACAGCCTACACTGAAGCTTTCTTT.